The next 4 T cell receptor beta chains were all read from a single sample in a study of T-cell reconstitution after alpha-beta-depleted transplantation in children. Library preparation (for TCRbeta) was performed with unique molecular identifiers. Each CDR3 protein gets one entry after TCRdb re-called the PCR reads with MiXCR. The sample has about 980,000 distinct CDR3 sequences, roughly 29% seen once. The input for sequencing was PBMCs, mostly from graft donor cells, taken 360 days after TCRalphabeta/CD19-depleted stem cell transplant. All receptors derive from a boy under two years old who had a stem cell transplant for SCID, so the T cells may come from the graft donor.

This clonotype was found a few times. J is TRBJ1-6 and V is TRBV27; 7 bases fit TRBD1. This CDR3 comprises 16 residues. Per the germline V gene, CDR1 is MNHEY and CDR2 is SMNVEV (reference sequence). V lost 8 bases to trimming and J lost 5 bases; unmatched junction nucleotides: 12. The DNA of the CDR3 is TGTGCCAGCCGAACTCTTACCGGGACAGATAATTCACCCCTCCACTTT. Encoded protein: CASRTLTGTDNSPLHF.

This clonotype was seen more than once but under ten times. V usage is TRBV6-5 and J usage is TRBJ1-2; TRBD1 might be the D (5 bases). Germline CDR1 reads MNHEY; CDR2 reads SVGAGI. Trimming pared 3 bases from V and 4 bases from J, leaving 21 bases between. The CDR3 totals 17 residues. Here the CDR3 reads CASSYPRQGSSSYGYTF. The CDR3 region has the DNA TGTGCCAGCAGTTATCCCCGTCAGGGTTCCAGTAGCTATGGCTACACCTTC.

V and J are TRBV10-3 and TRBJ2-7; D may be TRBD1 (6 bases). Trimming took off 5 bases at V and 6 bases at J, with 20 bases between the two ends. The CDR3 extends over 15 amino acids. The germline V gene has CDR1 ENHRY and CDR2 SYGVKD. The CDR3 loop reads CAISPHVGARGEQYF. CDR3 bases: TGTGCCATCAGTCCCCACGTGGGGGCCAGGGGCGAGCAGTACTTC.

In this sample, this clonotype turned up a few times. The chain uses TRBV12-3 or TRBV12-4 and TRBJ1-5; D remains unclear. The CDR3 spans 14 residues. V dropped 6 bases and J dropped 5 bases, with 14 bases sitting between them. The CDR3 bases are TGTGCCAGCAGCCCCCGGGTCGGGGATCAGCCCCAGCATTTT. Encoded protein: CASSPRVGDQPQHF.